The sequence of this TCR beta chain was determined in a study of cytomegalovirus exposure and HLA in healthy donors. Broader study findings: The likely explanation for a cluster of highly shared sequence variants was sequencing artifact. In vitro work confirmed that three CMV-associated chains recognize CMV antigens.

Trimming removed 10 bases from V and 0 bases from J, with 16 bases in between. The germline CDR1 and CDR2 sequences are MNHEY and SMNVEV (reference sequence). This CDR3 comprises 14 residues. Primers for the PCR totalled 60 Vbeta and 13 Jbeta. Clones were sequenced by immunoSEQ multiplex PCR, and TCRdb holds only the in-frame ones, with some missing. The sample holds 50,000 to 70,000 clones, about 67% seen once. This clone has more than one count but fewer than ten. The antigen remains undetermined. This chain joins TRBV27 and TRBJ2-7; D may be TRBD1 (5 bases). Input material: PBMCs. The receptor comes from a man aged 35 to 55 in good health and CMV-seropositive. The CDR3 region is CATSRRGDSYEQYF. The CDR3, as DNA: TGTGCCACTTCTAGAAGGGGTGACTCCTACGAGCAGTACTTC.